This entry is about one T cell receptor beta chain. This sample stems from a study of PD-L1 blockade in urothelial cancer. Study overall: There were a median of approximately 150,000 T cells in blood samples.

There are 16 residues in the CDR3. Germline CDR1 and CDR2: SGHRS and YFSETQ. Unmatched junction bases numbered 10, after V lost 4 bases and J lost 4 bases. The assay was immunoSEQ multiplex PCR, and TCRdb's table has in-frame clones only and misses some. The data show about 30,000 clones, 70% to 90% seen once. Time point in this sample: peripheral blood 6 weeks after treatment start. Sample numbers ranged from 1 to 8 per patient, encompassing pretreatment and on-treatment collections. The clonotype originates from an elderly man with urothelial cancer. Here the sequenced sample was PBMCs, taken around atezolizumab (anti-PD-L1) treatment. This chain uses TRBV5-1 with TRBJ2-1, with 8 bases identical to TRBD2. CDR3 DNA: TGCGCCAGCAGCCCCTTAGCGGGAATAAGGTACAATGAGCAGTTCTTC. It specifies CASSPLAGIRYNEQFF.